This is a list of T cell receptor beta chains from one sample in a study of beta chain features in type 1 diabetes. Assay: immunoSEQ multiplex PCR; the TCRdb copy retains only in-frame clones and omits some. Of around 250,000 clones in the sample, over 65% are singletons; the top ten hold about 0.05%. Sequenced sample: naive CD4+ T cells from blood. Receptor source: a young man in good health. Each CDR3 is given with its conserved first and last residue. The D gene is left open where the match is weak. Part of the rows lack a size; the others show once, few, many or a class for expanded clones.

j_gene,v_gene,abundance,d_gene,len,CDR3aa,CDR3nt
TRBJ1-4,TRBV30,.,.,14,CAWNTGLRNEKLFF,TGTGCCTGGAACACAGGGCTTCGCAATGAAAAACTGTTTTTT
TRBJ2-1,TRBV11-2,few,TRBD2,14,CASSLGGKDNEQFF,TGTGCCAGCAGCCTGGGAGGGAAGGACAATGAGCAGTTCTTC
TRBJ2-5,TRBV30,.,TRBD2,15,CAWSDGLAPRETQYF,TGTGCCTGGAGTGACGGACTAGCGCCGAGGGAGACCCAGTACTTC
TRBJ2-1,TRBV30,.,.,12,CAFRGRRDEQFF,TGTGCCTTTCGGGGGAGGCGGGATGAGCAGTTCTTC
TRBJ2-7,TRBV29-1,.,TRBD2,14,CSVALLAEDYEQYF,TGCAGCGTTGCCCTCCTAGCGGAGGACTACGAGCAGTACTTC
TRBJ1-4,TRBV30,.,.,13,CAWSSRGNEKLFF,TGTGCCTGGAGTTCCCGGGGTAATGAAAAACTGTTTTTT
TRBJ1-2,TRBV7-2,.,.,13,CASTLPRDYGYTF,TGTGCCAGCACCCTGCCGAGGGACTATGGCTACACCTTC
TRBJ1-1,TRBV2,few,TRBD1,14,CASPQGAENTEAFF,TGTGCCAGCCCACAGGGGGCTGAGAACACTGAAGCTTTCTTT
TRBJ2-3,TRBV4-2,once,.,13,CASSLKGADTQYF,TGTGCCAGCAGTCTAAAGGGGGCAGATACGCAGTATTTT
TRBJ2-5,TRBV29-1,.,TRBD1,14,CSVFGQGPQETQYF,TGCAGCGTCTTTGGACAGGGCCCCCAAGAGACCCAGTACTTC